This T cell receptor beta chain was sequenced during a study of cytomegalovirus exposure and HLA in healthy donors. This CDR3 contains 13 residues. V was cut by 0 bases and J by 5 bases, with 6 bases left in between. Germline lookup yields CDR1 SGHRS and CDR2 YFSETQ. Using immunoSEQ multiplex PCR, the repertoire was profiled, and TCRdb retains in-frame clones only, with some absent. The repertoire holds 150,000 to 200,000 clones, with about 82% as singletons. The chain carries TRBV5-1 and TRBJ2-1; D remains unclear. The TCR sequence derives from a young woman in good health and CMV-seronegative. Sequencing input: PBMCs. The CDR3 DNA follows: TGCGCCAGCAGCTTGGACAGAAACAATGAGCAGTTCTTC. It translates to CASSLDRNNEQFF.